This TCR beta chain was captured by sequencing in a study of T cell responses to AZD1222 COVID-19 vaccine. The study, taken as a whole, reports: Donor demographics were predominantly white British with a female majority; clonal diversity may be underestimated. Rises in breadth and depth of Spike-specific TCRs came after two AZD1222 doses. Without day 14 samples, only post-peak T cell repertoires were studied. Among vaccine-associated CD4 TCRs, coverage spanned spike, with dominance at 160-218 and 743-854.

This clone has a single count. Antigen specificity is unknown. Trimming at V came to 1 base and at J to 0 bases, leaving 0 bases not matched to a gene. CDR1 is LGHDT and CDR2 is YNNKEL in the germline V gene (reference sequence). The CDR3 covers 16 residues. TCRdb keeps only in-frame clones here, not all; method: immunoSEQ multiplex PCR. This table holds 100,000 to 150,000 clones, roughly 93% found once. The sequences come from peripheral blood, collected on day 0 of AZD1222 vaccination. This rearrangement joins TRBV3-1 (or the pseudogene TRBV3-2) to TRBJ2-3; 11 bases fit TRBD2. The receptor's source is an adult in good health. CDR3: CASSQGLAGSTDTQYF. For the CDR3, the DNA is TGTGCCAGCAGCCAAGGACTAGCGGGGAGCACAGATACGCAGTATTTT.